The sequence of this T cell receptor beta chain was determined in a study of cytomegalovirus exposure and HLA in healthy donors. A multiplex PCR was run with 60 Vbeta primers and 13 Jbeta primers. TCRdb keeps only in-frame clones here, not all; method: immunoSEQ multiplex PCR. Of approximately 100,000 clones in the sample, 70% to 80% are singletons; the top ten hold 3% to 4%. This CDR3 is 15 amino acids long. Germline V gene data show CDR1 as SEHNR and CDR2 as FQNEAQ (reference sequence). V was pared by 2 bases and J by 9 bases, with 6 bases of the junction left unmatched. V is TRBV7-9 and J is TRBJ2-1, with 11 bases lining up with TRBD2. Input material: PBMCs. This TCR came from a middle-aged woman in good health and CMV-seronegative. The CDR3 sequence: CASSLPPSGGSEQFF. CDR3 DNA: TGTGCCAGCAGCTTACCCCCTAGCGGGGGGAGTGAGCAGTTCTTC.